The 30 T cell receptor beta chains below were found in one sample sequenced in a study of T cell changes during pregnancy in multiple sclerosis. Clones were read by immunoSEQ multiplex PCR, and TCRdb kept only the in-frame ones, dropping some. Of tens of thousands of clones in the sample, 92% are singletons; the top ten hold about 2.9%. The specimen comprised peripheral blood, sampled in the second trimester of pregnancy. The receptors derive from a female donor in good health, enrolled as a control in a pregnancy study.

The chain recombines TRBV2 with TRBJ2-1, with D tentatively TRBD1 (6 bases). The CDR3 has 13 amino acids. The V end lost 7 bases, the J end lost 7 bases, and 14 bases lay between the germline ends. CDR1 and CDR2 (germline): SNHLY, FYNNEI. The CDR3 DNA reads as TGTGCCAGCAAAGGGGGTACGCGGAATGAGCAGTTCTTC. It yields the protein CASKGGTRNEQFF.

This clone appeared once. The rearrangement links TRBV6-6 to TRBJ2-1; TRBD2 is a possible D gene (6 bases). The CDR3 has 14 residues. From germline, CDR1 is MNHNY and CDR2 SVGAGI (reference sequence). V lost 6 bases and J 4 bases, leaving 13 bases between the germline ends. In DNA form, the CDR3 reads TGTGCCAGCAGCCGGGACTGGCGGTACAATGAGCAGTTCTTC. Translation gives CASSRDWRYNEQFF.

The rearrangement links TRBV6-1 to TRBJ2-7; D is possibly TRBD2 (5 bases). The germline gives CDR1 MNHNS, CDR2 SASEGT. Trimming cost V 11 bases and J 4 bases, with 6 bases left between them. The CDR3 totals 9 residues. Here the CDR3 reads CAGGYEQYF. Written as DNA, the CDR3 is TGTGCCGGAGGATACGAGCAGTACTTC.

V gene TRBV4-1 combines with J gene TRBJ2-1; 8 nucleotides match TRBD1. J lost 4 bases, V lost 0 bases, and 2 bases had no gene match. Germline CDR1 MGHRA, CDR2 YSYEKL. The CDR3 sequence is 15 residues long. The CDR3 DNA follows: TGCGCCAGCAGCCAAGAGCAGGGGGCTTACAATGAGCAGTTCTTC. It yields the protein CASSQEQGAYNEQFF.

The chain couples TRBV10-2 to TRBJ2-3; TRBD2 matches 12 bases. The germline V gene encodes CDR1 WSHSY and CDR2 SAAADI. There are 15 residues in the CDR3. V lost 5 bases to trimming and J lost 1 base; unmatched junction nucleotides: 1. The CDR3 region has the DNA TGCGCCAGCAGTTGGACTAGCGGGGGCACAGATACGCAGTATTTT. Its protein is CASSWTSGGTDTQYF.

The rearrangement links TRBV13 to TRBJ2-7, with TRBD2 as a possible D gene (6 bases). CDR3 length equals 16 residues. Per germline, CDR1 PRHDT and CDR2 FYEKMQ (reference sequence). V was pared by 5 bases and J by 0 bases, with 17 bases between. The CDR3 DNA is TGTGCCAGCAGCGAACGCCTCTCCGGGAGCTCCTACGAGCAGTACTTC. Translated, it gives CASSERLSGSSYEQYF.

V and J are TRBV19 and TRBJ2-1; 10 bases match TRBD2. The CDR3 is 14 residues long. Germline V gives CDR1 LNHDA, CDR2 SQIVND (reference sequence). The V gene end was trimmed by 6 bases and the J gene end by 6 bases; junction bases not matched to a gene: 5. CDR3 amino acids: CASSGLAETNEQFF. DNA of the CDR3: TGTGCCAGTAGCGGACTAGCGGAGACCAATGAGCAGTTCTTC.

This chain links TRBV19 with TRBJ2-1; the match to TRBD2 covers 9 bases. Germline lookup yields CDR1 LNHDA and CDR2 SQIVND (reference sequence). The CDR3 covers 14 residues. V gave up 4 bases and J gave up 8 bases; unmatched junction bases: 6. CDR3 loop: CASSRREGRDEQFF. The DNA for the CDR3 is TGTGCCAGTAGTAGGCGGGAGGGCCGAGATGAGCAGTTCTTC.

This chain links TRBV4-3 with TRBJ2-7; D may be TRBD2 (6 bases). Germline V CDR1 and CDR2: LGHNA, YSLEER. V lost 4 bases to trimming and J lost 3 bases, with 13 bases between them. CDR3 length: 14 amino acids. CDR3 protein: CASSPGGKGYEQYF. The CDR3 DNA reads TGCGCCAGCAGCCCTGGGGGGAAGGGCTACGAGCAGTACTTC.

The count of this clone is one. The CDR3, as DNA: TGTGCCAGCAGCCAACTAGAACAGGGGAACTATGGCTACACCTTC. Translating gives CASSQLEQGNYGYTF. The J gene is TRBJ1-2, the V gene TRBV4-2; 7 nucleotides match TRBD1. The CDR3 covers 15 residues. The V gene's germline CDR1 is LGHNA and CDR2 YNFKEQ. The V gene end was trimmed by 2 bases and the J gene end by 2 bases; junction bases not matched to a gene: 5.

The chain has TRBV7-9 and TRBJ2-5, with D perhaps matching TRBD1 (6 bases). The V end was cut by 0 bases, the J end by 4 bases, with 9 bases between. Germline values: CDR1 SEHNR, CDR2 FQNEAQ (reference sequence). The CDR3 has 14 residues. The CDR3, as DNA: TGTGCCAGCAGCTTAGCGGGGGCTGGAGAGACCCAGTACTTC. This translates into CASSLAGAGETQYF.

V and J are TRBV28 and TRBJ1-5; maybe TRBD1 (5 bases). V gave up 5 bases and J gave up 4 bases, with 12 bases separating them. CDR3 length equals 14 residues. In germline, CDR1 is MDHEN, CDR2 SYDVKM. The DNA of the CDR3 is TGTGCCAGCAGTGGGGGACGGGGGAATCAGCCCCAGCATTTT. This gives the protein CASSGGRGNQPQHF.

This chain links TRBV19 with TRBJ2-5; 7 bases fit TRBD1. This CDR3 is 13 amino acids long. Germline values: CDR1 LNHDA, CDR2 SQIVND (reference sequence). J gave up 5 bases and V 6 bases, and 6 bases lay outside the gene matches. Written as DNA, the CDR3 is TGTGCCAGTAGCCGACAGGGTGGGGAGACCCAGTACTTC. This codes for CASSRQGGETQYF.

This chain joins TRBV11-3 and TRBJ2-2; maybe TRBD2 (7 bases). This CDR3 region has 14 residues. Germline CDR1 and CDR2: SGHNT and YENEEA. The ends were cut back, 6 bases at V and 5 bases at J, with 13 bases in the middle. Written as DNA, the CDR3 is TGTGCCAGCAGAAGGGGGACTACGACCGGGGAGCTGTTTTTT. Protein: CASRRGTTTGELFF.

This sequence joins TRBV6-4 and TRBJ2-3; 13 nucleotides align to TRBD2. The CDR3 sequence is 14 residues long. Germline V gene lookup returns CDR1 MRHNA and CDR2 SNTAGT. V lost 4 bases to trimming and J lost 5 bases; unmatched junction nucleotides: 0. The CDR3 is CASSGTSGGDTQYF. The DNA of the CDR3 is TGTGCCAGCAGTGGGACTAGCGGGGGAGATACGCAGTATTTT.

This clone was picked up one time. The rearrangement uses TRBV23-1 and TRBJ2-7, with D tentatively TRBD2 (6 bases). TRBV23-1 is designated an ORF whose function remains uncertain. The CDR3 totals 16 residues. The V end was cut by 2 bases, the J end by 0 bases, with 14 bases between. CDR3 sequence reads: CASSQARGDSSYEQYF. The CDR3 DNA reads as TGCGCCAGCAGTCAAGCGCGGGGTGATAGCTCCTACGAGCAGTACTTC.

The rearrangement joins TRBV7-3 to TRBJ2-1; D remains ambiguous. The CDR3 extends over 15 amino acids. Germline CDR1 reads SGHTA; CDR2 reads FQGTGA. With 1 base removed from V and 7 bases from J, the gap between germline ends came to 14 bases. CDR3 DNA: TGTGCCAGCAGCTTAAGAGGCCAGTCCTTGAATGAGCAGTTCTTC. Translated: CASSLRGQSLNEQFF.

The chain is built from TRBV10-3 and TRBJ1-1, with a tentative D call TRBD1 (6 bases). With 6 bases removed from V and 4 bases from J, the gap between germline ends came to 15 bases. CDR3 length equals 14 residues. CDR1 is ENHRY, CDR2 SYGVKD, per germline. CDR3 sequence: CAIRIQGVGTEAFF. The CDR3 coding sequence is TGTGCCATCAGAATACAGGGAGTCGGCACTGAAGCTTTCTTT.

J is TRBJ2-7 and V is TRBV7-2; 9 bases fit TRBD1. This CDR3 has 18 residues. Looked up from germline, CDR1 is SGHTA and CDR2 is FQGNSA. The V gene end was trimmed by 3 bases and the J gene end by 1 base; junction bases not matched to a gene: 13. The CDR3 reads CASSFRDRAYQKSYEQYF. The CDR3 DNA follows: TGTGCCAGCAGCTTCCGGGACAGGGCCTACCAGAAGTCCTACGAGCAGTACTTC.

This chain links TRBV2 with TRBJ1-2; the match to TRBD1 covers 8 bases. Germline CDR1 is SNHLY and CDR2 is FYNNEI. Unmatched junction bases numbered 9, after V lost 5 bases and J lost 4 bases. This CDR3 is 15 amino acids long. The CDR3 sequence: CASSLSPGQVYGYTF. The CDR3 DNA is TGTGCCAGCAGTTTATCTCCGGGACAGGTCTATGGCTACACCTTC.

The CDR3 DNA sequence: TGTGCCAGCAGTAATCGACAGGGTAATATCGAGACCCAGTACTTC. Translation gives CASSNRQGNIETQYF. This chain connects TRBV6-6 to TRBJ2-5; 7 bases map to TRBD1. This CDR3 spans 15 amino acids. Germline V gene lookup returns CDR1 MNHNY and CDR2 SVGAGI (reference sequence). Trimming took 5 bases from V and 5 from J; bases not matched to a gene: 11.

V gene TRBV30 combines with J gene TRBJ1-6; D not resolved. The CDR3 runs 16 residues. The V end was cut by 1 base, the J end by 0 bases, with 10 bases between. Germline lookup yields CDR1 GTSNPN and CDR2 SVGIG (reference sequence). CDR3 sequence reads: CAWSAGLSSYNSPLHF. CDR3 sequence (DNA): TGTGCCTGGAGTGCTGGACTTAGCTCCTATAATTCACCCCTCCACTTT. The variable domain in full, with the rest retrieved from reference TRBV30 and TRBJ1-6, is SQTIHQWPATLVQPVGSPLSLECTVEGTSNPNLYWYRQAAGRGLQLLFYSVGIGQISSEVPQNLSASRPQDRQFILSSKKLLLSDSGFYLCAWSAGLSSYNSPLHFGNGTRLTVT.

The chain has TRBV11-3 and TRBJ2-2, with 8 bases matching TRBD2. This CDR3 has 17 amino acids. V lost 0 bases and J lost 4; bases outside the gene matches: 7. Looked up from germline, CDR1 is SGHNT and CDR2 is YENEEA. The CDR3: CASSLEGTRALTGELFF. CDR3 coding DNA: TGTGCCAGCAGCTTAGAGGGGACTAGAGCGCTCACCGGGGAGCTGTTTTTT.

This sequence joins TRBV18 and TRBJ2-5; D gene uncertain. The end of the DNA aligns better with TRBJ2-7, so the J call may be wrong. This CDR3 has 14 residues. Germline V gene data show CDR1 as KGHSH and CDR2 as LQKENI. The CDR3 protein is CASSPASWNYEQYF. The CDR3 DNA is TGTGCCAGCTCACCGGCGAGCTGGAACTACGAGCAGTACTTC.

This rearrangement joins TRBV9 to TRBJ1-6, with TRBD1 as a possible D gene (6 bases). Trimming took off 7 bases at V and 7 bases at J, with 15 bases between the two ends. The CDR3 runs 14 residues. Looked up from germline, CDR1 is SGDLS and CDR2 is YYNGEE. CDR3 DNA sequence: TGTGCCAGCGGGGGACGGACAGAAAATTCACCCCTCCACTTT. It specifies CASGGRTENSPLHF.

This chain uses TRBV5-6 with TRBJ2-5, with 7 nucleotides matching TRBD1. The J segment lost 5 bases and the V segment lost 3 bases, leaving 7 bases of the junction unmatched. CDR1 and CDR2 (germline): SGHDT, YYEEEE. This CDR3 spans 14 amino acids. This CDR3 is CASSWGQLTETQYF. DNA for the CDR3: TGTGCCAGCAGCTGGGGACAGCTAACGGAGACCCAGTACTTC.

This clone was observed a handful of times. This sequence joins TRBV7-9 and TRBJ2-3; 9 bases line up with TRBD2. Germline-derived CDR1 and CDR2 are SEHNR and FQNEAQ (reference sequence). The V segment lost 5 bases and the J segment 4 bases; nucleotides outside the gene matches: 4. CDR3 length: 14 residues. Here the CDR3 reads CASSEGLAADTQYF. The CDR3 bases are TGTGCCAGCAGCGAGGGACTAGCTGCAGATACGCAGTATTTT.

DNA for the CDR3: TGCGCCAGCAGCCAAGAGACAGGTGCCCTTAACTATGGCTACACCTTC. As protein: CASSQETGALNYGYTF. The V call is TRBV4-1, the J call TRBJ1-2; a possible D gene is TRBD1 (6 bases). Germline V gives CDR1 MGHRA, CDR2 YSYEKL. The V end lost 0 bases, the J end lost 1 base, and 12 bases lay between the germline ends. This CDR3 contains 16 residues.

In this sample, this clone turned up once. The rearrangement links TRBV18 to TRBJ1-1; no reliable D call. With 5 bases removed from V and 0 bases from J, the gap between germline ends came to 7 bases. Germline CDR1 and CDR2: KGHSH and LQKENI. The CDR3 contains 13 residues. The CDR3 loop is CASSANLNTEAFF. Here the CDR3 DNA reads TGTGCCAGCTCAGCTAACTTGAACACTGAAGCTTTCTTT.

J is TRBJ1-5 and V is TRBV2, with D unresolved. Between the trimmed V and J ends, which lost 7 bases and 4 bases, there was a span of 17 bases. This CDR3 is built from 15 residues. Germline loops: CDR1 SNHLY, CDR2 FYNNEI. The CDR3 DNA reads TGTGCCAGCAACCCCGGGGAATCCCTAAATCAGCCCCAGCATTTT. The encoded protein is CASNPGESLNQPQHF.